The clone carrying this T cell receptor beta chain came up many times. Indicated time point: sample taken at primary tumor resection. Unsorted whole RNA of tumor, nontumor lung or frozen PBMC was sequenced. CDR3 length equals 15 residues. Germline V gives CDR1 ENHRY, CDR2 SYGVKD. Trimming took 0 bases from V and 7 from J, leaving 12 bases between them. The entry originates in a study of spatial heterogeneity in lung cancer. Each molecule of TCR cDNA was tagged with one unique molecular identifier. TCRdb used MiXCR to reprocess the 5' RACE reads, holding one entry per CDR3 protein. The sample lists some 45,000 distinct CDR3 sequences; 10% to 15% were seen once.

The rearrangement joins TRBV10-3 to TRBJ1-4, with D unclear. The material was PBMCs, obtained at surgery. This clonotype originated in a female donor with early-stage non-small cell lung cancer. The CDR3 loop is CAISESNLTGEKLFF. The CDR3 DNA sequence: TGTGCCATCAGTGAGTCTAACCTTACGGGTGAAAAACTGTTTTTT.